This TCR beta chain was captured by sequencing in a study of T cell changes during pregnancy in multiple sclerosis. The CDR3 totals 14 residues. CDR1 is ENHRY, CDR2 SYGVKD, per germline. V shed 2 bases and J shed 4 bases, with 11 bases lying between them. Sequenced by immunoSEQ multiplex PCR; TCRdb stores in-frame clones only, minus some. In the table there are 85,000 to 120,000 clones, 85% to 95% of which are singletons. This rearrangement joins TRBV10-3 to TRBJ1-2; no clear D gene. Here the sequenced sample was peripheral blood, taken after pregnancy. The sequence came from a female donor with multiple sclerosis, enrolled in a pregnancy study. CDR3 sequence reads: CAISERPGGYGYTF. CDR3 sequence (DNA): TGTGCCATCAGTGAGAGACCCGGCGGCTATGGCTACACCTTC.